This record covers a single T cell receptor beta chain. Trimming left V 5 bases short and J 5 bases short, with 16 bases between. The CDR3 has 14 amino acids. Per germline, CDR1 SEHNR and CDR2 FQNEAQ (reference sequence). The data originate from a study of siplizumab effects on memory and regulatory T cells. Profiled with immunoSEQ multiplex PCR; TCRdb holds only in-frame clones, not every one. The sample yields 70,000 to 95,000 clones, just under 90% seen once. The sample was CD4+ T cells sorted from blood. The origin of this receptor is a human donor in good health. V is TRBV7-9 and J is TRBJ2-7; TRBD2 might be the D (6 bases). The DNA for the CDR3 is TGTGCCAGCAGCACAACGGCGGGGTGGGACGAGCAGTACTTC. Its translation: CASSTTAGWDEQYF.